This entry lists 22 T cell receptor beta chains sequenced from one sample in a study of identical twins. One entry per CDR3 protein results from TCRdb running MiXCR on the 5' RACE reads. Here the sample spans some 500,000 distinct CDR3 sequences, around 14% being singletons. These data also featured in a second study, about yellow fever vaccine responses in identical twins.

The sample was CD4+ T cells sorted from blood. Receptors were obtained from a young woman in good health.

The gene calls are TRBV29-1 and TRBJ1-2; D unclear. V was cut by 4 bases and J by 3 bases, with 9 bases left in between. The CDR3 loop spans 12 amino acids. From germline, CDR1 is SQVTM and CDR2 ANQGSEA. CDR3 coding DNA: TGCAGCGTTGTGAAGGGAGACTATGGCTACACCTTC. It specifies CSVVKGDYGYTF.

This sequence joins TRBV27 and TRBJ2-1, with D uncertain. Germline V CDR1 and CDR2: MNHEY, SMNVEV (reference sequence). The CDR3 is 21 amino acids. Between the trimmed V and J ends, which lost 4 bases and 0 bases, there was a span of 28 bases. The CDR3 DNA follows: TGTGCCAGCAGTTCCCACCATCTAGACAAATCTCTCAAGAGCTCCTACAATGAGCAGTTCTTC. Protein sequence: CASSSHHLDKSLKSSYNEQFF.

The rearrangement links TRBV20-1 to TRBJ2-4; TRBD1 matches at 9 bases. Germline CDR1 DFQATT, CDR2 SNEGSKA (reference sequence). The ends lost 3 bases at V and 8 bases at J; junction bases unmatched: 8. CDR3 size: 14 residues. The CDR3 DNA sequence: TGCAGTGCTAGGGCACAGGGGGCTTGGGACATTCAGTACTTC. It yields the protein CSARAQGAWDIQYF.

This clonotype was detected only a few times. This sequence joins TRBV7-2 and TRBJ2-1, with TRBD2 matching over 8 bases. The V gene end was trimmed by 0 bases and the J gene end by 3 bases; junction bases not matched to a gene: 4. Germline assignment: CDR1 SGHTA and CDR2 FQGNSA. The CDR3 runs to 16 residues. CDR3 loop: CASSLAVSGGYNEQFF. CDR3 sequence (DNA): TGTGCCAGCAGCTTAGCGGTGAGCGGGGGCTACAATGAGCAGTTCTTC.

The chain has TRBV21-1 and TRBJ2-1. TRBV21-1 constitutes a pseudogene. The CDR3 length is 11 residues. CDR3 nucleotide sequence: TGTGCCAGCAGCATCCCCAATGAGCAGTTCTTC. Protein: CASSIPNEQFF.

As DNA, the CDR3 is TGTGCCAGCGAGGACATAATTGCAACTAATGAAAAACTGTTTTTT. It encodes CASEDIIATNEKLFF. The chain joins TRBV7-9 to TRBJ1-4; a weak D match, TRBD1 (5 bases). CDR3 size: 15 residues. Germline CDR1 SEHNR, CDR2 FQNEAQ (reference sequence). V was pared by 8 bases and J by 0 bases, with 13 bases between.

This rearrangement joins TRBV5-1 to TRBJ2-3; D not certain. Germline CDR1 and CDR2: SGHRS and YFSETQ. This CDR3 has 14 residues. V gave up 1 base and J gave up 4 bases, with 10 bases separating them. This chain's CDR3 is CASSLRPAPDTQYF. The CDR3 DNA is TGCGCCAGCAGCTTGAGGCCAGCTCCAGATACGCAGTATTTT.

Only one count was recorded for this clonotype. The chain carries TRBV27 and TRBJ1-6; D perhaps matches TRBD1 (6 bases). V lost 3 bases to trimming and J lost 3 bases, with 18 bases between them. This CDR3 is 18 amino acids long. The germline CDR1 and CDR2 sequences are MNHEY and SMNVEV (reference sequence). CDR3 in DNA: TGTGCCAGCAGTTTCCAGACTCCAGGAGGGGGCTATAATTCACCCCTCCACTTT. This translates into CASSFQTPGGGYNSPLHF.

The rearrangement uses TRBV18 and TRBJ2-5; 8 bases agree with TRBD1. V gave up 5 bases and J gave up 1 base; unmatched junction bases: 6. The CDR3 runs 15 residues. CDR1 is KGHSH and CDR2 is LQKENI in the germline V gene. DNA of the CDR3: TGTGCCAGCTCATCCCGGACAGGGTCCCAAGAGACCCAGTACTTC. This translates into CASSSRTGSQETQYF.

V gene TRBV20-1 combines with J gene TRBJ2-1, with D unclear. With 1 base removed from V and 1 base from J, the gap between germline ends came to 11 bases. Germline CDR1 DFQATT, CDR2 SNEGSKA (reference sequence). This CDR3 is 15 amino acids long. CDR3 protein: CSARALVASYNEQFF. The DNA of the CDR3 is TGCAGTGCTAGAGCTCTGGTCGCTTCCTACAATGAGCAGTTCTTC.

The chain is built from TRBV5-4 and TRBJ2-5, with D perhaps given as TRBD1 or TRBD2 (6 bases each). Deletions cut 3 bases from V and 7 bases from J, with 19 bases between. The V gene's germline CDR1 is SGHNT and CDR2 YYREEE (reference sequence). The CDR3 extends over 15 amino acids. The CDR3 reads CASSSNPRGPRTQYF. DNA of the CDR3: TGTGCCAGCAGCTCTAACCCTCGGGGGCCCCGGACCCAGTACTTC.

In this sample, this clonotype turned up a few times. CDR3 bases: TGTGCCAGCCTCCTCTCAGGGGGCATCGGCGAGCAGTACTTC. Translated: CASLLSGGIGEQYF. This chain joins TRBV2 and TRBJ2-7, with 8 nucleotides matching TRBD1. This CDR3 has 14 residues. Germline CDR1 reads SNHLY; CDR2 reads FYNNEI. Trimming cost V 8 bases and J 6 bases; bases outside gene matches: 12.

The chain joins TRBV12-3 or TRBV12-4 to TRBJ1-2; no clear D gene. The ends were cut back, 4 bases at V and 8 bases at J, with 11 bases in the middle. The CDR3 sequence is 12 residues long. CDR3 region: CASSSELGGYTF. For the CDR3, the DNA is TGTGCCAGCAGTTCCGAGTTGGGGGGCTACACCTTC.

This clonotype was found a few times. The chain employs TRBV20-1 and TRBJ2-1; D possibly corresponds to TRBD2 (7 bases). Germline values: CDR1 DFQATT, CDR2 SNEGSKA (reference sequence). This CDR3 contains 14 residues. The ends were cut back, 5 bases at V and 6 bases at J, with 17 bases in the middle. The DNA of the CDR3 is TGCAGTGCTGAGAGGGGGAGGGCCTTCAATGAGCAGTTCTTC. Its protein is CSAERGRAFNEQFF.

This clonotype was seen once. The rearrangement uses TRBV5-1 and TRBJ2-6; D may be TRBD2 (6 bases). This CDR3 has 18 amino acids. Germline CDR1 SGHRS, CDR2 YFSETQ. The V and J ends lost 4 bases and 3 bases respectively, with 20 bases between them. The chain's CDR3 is CASSGARAGPFGANVLTF. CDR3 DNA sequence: TGCGCCAGCAGCGGGGCGAGAGCGGGCCCTTTTGGGGCCAACGTCCTGACTTTC.

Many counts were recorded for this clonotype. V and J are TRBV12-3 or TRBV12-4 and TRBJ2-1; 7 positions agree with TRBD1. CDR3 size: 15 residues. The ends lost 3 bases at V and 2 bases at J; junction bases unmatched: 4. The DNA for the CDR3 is TGTGCCAGCAGTTTGCCCCAGGGGGCCTACAATGAGCAGTTCTTC. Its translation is CASSLPQGAYNEQFF.

The CDR3 nucleotides read TGTGCCAGCAGCGTAGGACCTCAAGAGACCCAGTACTTC. Residues: CASSVGPQETQYF. V gene TRBV9 combines with J gene TRBJ2-5; no firm D call. V lost 0 bases and J 2 bases, leaving 5 bases between the germline ends. The CDR3 consists of 13 residues. Germline V gene data show CDR1 as SGDLS and CDR2 as YYNGEE.

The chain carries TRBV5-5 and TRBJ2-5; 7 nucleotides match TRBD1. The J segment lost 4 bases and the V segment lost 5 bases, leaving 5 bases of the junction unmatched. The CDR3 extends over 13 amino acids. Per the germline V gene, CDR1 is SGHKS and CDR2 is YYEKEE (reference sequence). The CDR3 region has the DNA TGTGCCAGCAGTTGGGACAGACCAGAGACCCAGTACTTC. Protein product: CASSWDRPETQYF.

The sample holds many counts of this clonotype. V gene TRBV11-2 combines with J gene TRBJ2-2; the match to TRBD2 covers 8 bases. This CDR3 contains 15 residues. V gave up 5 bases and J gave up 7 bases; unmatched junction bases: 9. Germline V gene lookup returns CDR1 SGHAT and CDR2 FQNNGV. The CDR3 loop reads CASSAGTRGSGELFF. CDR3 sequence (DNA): TGTGCCAGCAGCGCAGGGACTAGAGGAAGCGGGGAGCTGTTTTTT.

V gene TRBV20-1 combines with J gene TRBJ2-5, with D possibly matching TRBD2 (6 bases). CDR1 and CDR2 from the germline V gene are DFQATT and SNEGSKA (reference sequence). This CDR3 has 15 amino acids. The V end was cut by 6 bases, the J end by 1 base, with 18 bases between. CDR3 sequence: CSAAPNAGSQETQYF. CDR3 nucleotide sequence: TGCAGTGCAGCCCCTAACGCGGGAAGCCAAGAGACCCAGTACTTC.

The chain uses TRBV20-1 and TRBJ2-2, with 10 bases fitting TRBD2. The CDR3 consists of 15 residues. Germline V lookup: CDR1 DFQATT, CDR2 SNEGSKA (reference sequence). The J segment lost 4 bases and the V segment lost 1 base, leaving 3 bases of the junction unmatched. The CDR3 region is CSARGPSGSTGELFF. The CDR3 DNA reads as TGCAGTGCTAGAGGGCCTAGCGGGAGCACCGGGGAGCTGTTTTTT.

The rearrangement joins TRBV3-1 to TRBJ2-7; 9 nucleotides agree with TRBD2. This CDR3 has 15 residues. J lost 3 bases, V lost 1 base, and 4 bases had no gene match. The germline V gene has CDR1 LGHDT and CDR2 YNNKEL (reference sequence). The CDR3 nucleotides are TGTGCCAGCAGCCAAGTTAGCGGGGGCCACTACGAGCAGTACTTC. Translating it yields CASSQVSGGHYEQYF.